These T cell receptor beta chains were read from a single sample in a study of shared clonotypes between healthy human individuals. Data came from immunoSEQ multiplex PCR; TCRdb stores just in-frame clones and leaves some out. The sample shows 550,000 to 700,000 clones, about 80% of them seen only once. Sequenced sample: memory CD4+ T cells sorted from blood. These receptors all stem from a woman in her twenties or thirties in good health. Both conserved end residues are part of each CDR3. A D gene is named only where the DNA matches it firmly. Not all rows give a size; the values are once, few, many and, for expanded clones, a class.

>NA|many|TRBV15|TRBJ2-1|14
TGTGCCACCAGCCCCGAGAGCTCCTACAATGAGCAGTTCTTC
CATSPESSYNEQFF
>NA|NA|TRBV6-1|TRBJ2-3|14
TGTGCCAGCAGTACCCAGGTCGGCTCAGATACGCAGTATTTT
CASSTQVGSDTQYF
>NA|NA|TRBV10-3|TRBJ2-3|17
TGTGCCATCAGTGAAACAAGGGGAGCGACCCTAACAGATACGCAGTATTTT
CAISETRGATLTDTQYF
>NA|NA|TRBV2|TRBJ1-1|12
TGTGCCAGCAGTGGGGCATGGGCTGAAGCTTTCTTT
CASSGAWAEAFF
>TRBD2|NA|TRBV7-2|TRBJ2-3|12
TGTGCCAGCAGCTCTAGCGGGAGAACGCAGTATTTT
CASSSSGRTQYF
>NA|NA|TRBV9|TRBJ2-7|14
TGTGCCAGCAGCTCCCCGGGACGGGACGGCGAGCAGTACTTC
CASSSPGRDGEQYF
>TRBD2|NA|TRBV5-1|TRBJ2-1|16
TGCGCCAGCAGCGCGGGAGGACTAGCGGGGCTCAATGAGCAGTTCTTC
CASSAGGLAGLNEQFF
>NA|many|TRBV14|TRBJ1-1|12
TGTGCCAGCAGCCAACCCTACACTGAAGCTTTCTTT
CASSQPYTEAFF
>TRBD2|NA|TRBV4-2|TRBJ2-3|18
TGTGCCAGCAGCCCGTCTGGGAGGGGCGGGGCACGCTCAGATACGCAGTATTTT
CASSPSGRGGARSDTQYF
>TRBD1|NA|TRBV7-8|TRBJ1-6|19
TGTGCCAGCAGCTTGACCACTACTGCCGGGACAGGGGAAAATTCACCCCTCCACTTT
CASSLTTTAGTGENSPLHF
>TRBD1|NA|TRBV28|TRBJ1-1|15
TGTGCCAGCAGTTCACAAGGGGGCGAGAAAGCTGAAGCTTTCTTT
CASSSQGGEKAEAFF
>NA|once|TRBV28|TRBJ2-7|15
TGTGCCAGCACCCCAGGTGGGAGCACGACCTACGAGCAGTACTTC
CASTPGGSTTYEQYF
>NA|NA|TRBV28|TRBJ2-1|17
TGTGCCAGCAGGGAAGATACAGGGACCCCCTCTTACAATGAGCAGTTCTTC
CASREDTGTPSYNEQFF
>NA|few|TRBV10-1|TRBJ2-2|13
TGCGCCAGCAGAGATGAGGGGGCCGGGGAGCTGTTTTTT
CASRDEGAGELFF
>TRBD2|NA|TRBV7-9|TRBJ2-7|16
TGTGCCAGCAGCCCGCTAGCGGGAGGGGTCTCCTACGAGCAGTACTTC
CASSPLAGGVSYEQYF
>TRBD2|NA|TRBV28|TRBJ2-5|17
TGTGCCAGCAGTTACCTAGCGGGGACTGGAAGGAGGAAGACCCAGTACTTC
CASSYLAGTGRRKTQYF
>TRBD1|NA|TRBV5-1|TRBJ1-2|13
TGCGCCAGCAGCGCCACAGGGGCCCAGGGCTACACCTTC
CASSATGAQGYTF
>NA|NA|TRBV25-1|TRBJ1-4|15
TGTGCCAGCAGTGATCCGGACGGCACTAATGAAAAACTGTTTTTT
CASSDPDGTNEKLFF
>TRBD2|NA|TRBV5-1|TRBJ2-5|14
TGCGCCAGCAGCTTCGGGGGGGAGCGAGAGACCCAGTACTTC
CASSFGGERETQYF
>NA|once|TRBV30|TRBJ2-7|13
TGTGCCCTAACCCAGGGTCACCTCTACGAGCAGTACTTC
CALTQGHLYEQYF
>NA|NA|TRBV2|TRBJ1-2|15
TGTGCCAGCACCAGGGAGAACAGGGTTGACTATGGCTACACCTTC
CASTRENRVDYGYTF
>NA|few|TRBV7-9|TRBJ1-4|17
TGTGCCAGCAGCCCCCGGGGGGGGGTGGCGGCTAATGAAAAACTGTTTTTT
CASSPRGGVAANEKLFF
>NA|many|TRBV11-3|TRBJ2-3|15
TGTGCCAGCAGCTTAGAGGGGTCTAGCACAGATACGCAGTATTTT
CASSLEGSSTDTQYF
>TRBD2|few|TRBV15|TRBJ2-1|15
TGTGCCACCGGTTTAGCGGGAGGAGTCTACAATGAGCAGTTCTTC
CATGLAGGVYNEQFF
>TRBD1|NA|TRBV7-3|TRBJ1-2|15
TGTGCCAGCAGCCCAGGTCCCGGGACAGGGGCTGGCTACACCTTC
CASSPGPGTGAGYTF
>TRBD2|NA|TRBV7-9|TRBJ2-7|17
TGTGCCAGCAGCTATAGCCTCGTGATAGCGGGAGACCACGAGCAGTACTTC
CASSYSLVIAGDHEQYF
>NA|NA|TRBV18|TRBJ2-6|15
TGTGCCAGCTCACCACCTCACTCTGGGGCCAACGTCCTGACTTTC
CASSPPHSGANVLTF
>NA|NA|TRBV5-1|TRBJ2-3|17
TGCGCCAGCAGCTGGACCCTCGGAGGACCTAGCACAGATACGCAGTATTTT
CASSWTLGGPSTDTQYF
>NA|NA|TRBV30|TRBJ2-1|14
TGTGCCTGGAGTTGGGCAGGGGTAAACAATGAGCAGTTCTTC
CAWSWAGVNNEQFF
>NA|NA|TRBV15|TRBJ2-3|16
TGTGCCACCAGCAGAGTCCGGGACTCGGGCCCAGATACGCAGTATTTT
CATSRVRDSGPDTQYF
>NA|NA|TRBV6-6|TRBJ1-1|14
TGTGCCAGCAGTCGGGGGGTCGGAAACACTGAAGCTTTCTTT
CASSRGVGNTEAFF
>NA|NA|TRBV6-5|TRBJ1-1|13
TGTGCCAGCAGTTACGAAGCTGGGACTGAAGCTTTCTTT
CASSYEAGTEAFF
>NA|once|TRBV7-6|TRBJ2-6|18
TGTGCCAGCAGCCCTCGAGTGGCACTCTTCTCTGGGGCCAACGTCCTGACTTTC
CASSPRVALFSGANVLTF
>NA|NA|TRBV10-2|TRBJ1-2|14
TGCGCCAGCAGTGATCGCAGCCGTAACTATGGCTACACCTTC
CASSDRSRNYGYTF
>TRBD1|NA|TRBV28|TRBJ2-7|13
TGTGCCAGCAGTTCTGGACAGGGGGACGAGCAGTACTTC
CASSSGQGDEQYF
>NA|NA|TRBV6-1|TRBJ2-7|15
TGTGCCAGCAGTGAATGGGACGGAGTTACCTACGAGCAGTACTTC
CASSEWDGVTYEQYF
>NA|NA|TRBV7-9|TRBJ1-1|12
TGTGCCAGCAGCTTGGCTTTCAGTGAAGCTTTCTTT
CASSLAFSEAFF
>NA|NA|TRBV13|TRBJ2-3|15
TGTGCCAGCAGCCCAAACCAACCCGGTGCAGATACGCAGTATTTT
CASSPNQPGADTQYF
>NA|few|TRBV7-2|TRBJ1-2|11
TGTGCCAGCAGCTGGACCTATGGCTACACCTTC
CASSWTYGYTF
>NA|NA|TRBV7-9|TRBJ1-1|12
TGTGCCAGCAGCCCCTCTTTTGGTGAAGCTTTCTTT
CASSPSFGEAFF